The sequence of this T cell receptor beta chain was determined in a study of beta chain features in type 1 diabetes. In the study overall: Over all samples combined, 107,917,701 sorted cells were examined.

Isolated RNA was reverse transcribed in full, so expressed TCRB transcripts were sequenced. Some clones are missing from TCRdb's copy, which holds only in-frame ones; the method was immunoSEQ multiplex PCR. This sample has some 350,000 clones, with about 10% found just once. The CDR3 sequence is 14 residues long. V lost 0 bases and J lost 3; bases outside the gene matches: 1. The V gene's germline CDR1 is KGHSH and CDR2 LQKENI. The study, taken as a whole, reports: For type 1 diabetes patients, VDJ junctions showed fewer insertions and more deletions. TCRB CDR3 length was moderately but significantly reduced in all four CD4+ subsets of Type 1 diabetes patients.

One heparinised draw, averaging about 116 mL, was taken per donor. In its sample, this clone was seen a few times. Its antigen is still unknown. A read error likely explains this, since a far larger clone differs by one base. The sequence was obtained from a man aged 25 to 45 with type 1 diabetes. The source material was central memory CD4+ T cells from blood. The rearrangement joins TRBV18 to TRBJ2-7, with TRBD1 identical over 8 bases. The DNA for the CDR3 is TGTGCCAGCTCACCACCCGGGACAGGCTACGAGCAGTACTTC. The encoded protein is CASSPPGTGYEQYF.